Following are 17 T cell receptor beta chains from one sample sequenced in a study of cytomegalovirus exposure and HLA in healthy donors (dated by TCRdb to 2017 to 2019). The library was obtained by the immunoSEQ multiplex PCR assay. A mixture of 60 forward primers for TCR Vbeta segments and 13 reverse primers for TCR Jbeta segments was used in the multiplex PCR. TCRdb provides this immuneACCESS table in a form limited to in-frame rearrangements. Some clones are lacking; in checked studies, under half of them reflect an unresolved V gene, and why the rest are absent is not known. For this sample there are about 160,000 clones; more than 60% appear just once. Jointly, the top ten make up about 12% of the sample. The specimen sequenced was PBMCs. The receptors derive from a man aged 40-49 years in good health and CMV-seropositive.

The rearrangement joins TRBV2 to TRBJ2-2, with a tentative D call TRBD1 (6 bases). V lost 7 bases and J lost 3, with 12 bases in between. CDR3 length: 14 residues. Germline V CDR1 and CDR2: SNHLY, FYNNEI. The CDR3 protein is CASNGGADTGELFF. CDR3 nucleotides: TGTGCCAGCAATGGGGGCGCGGACACCGGGGAGCTGTTTTTT.

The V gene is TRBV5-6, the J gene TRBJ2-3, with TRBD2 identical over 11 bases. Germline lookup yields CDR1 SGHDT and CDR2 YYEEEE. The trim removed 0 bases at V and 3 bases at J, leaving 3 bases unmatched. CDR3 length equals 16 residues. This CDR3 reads CASSLAVAGGTDTQYF. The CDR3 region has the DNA TGTGCCAGCAGCTTGGCAGTAGCGGGAGGGACAGATACGCAGTATTTT. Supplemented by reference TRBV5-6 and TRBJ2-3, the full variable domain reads DAGVTQSPTHLIKTRGQQVTLRCSPKSGHDTVSWYQQALGQGPQFIFQYYEEEERQRGNFPDRFSGHQFPNYSSELNVNALLLGDSALYLCASSLAVAGGTDTQYFGPGTRLTVL.

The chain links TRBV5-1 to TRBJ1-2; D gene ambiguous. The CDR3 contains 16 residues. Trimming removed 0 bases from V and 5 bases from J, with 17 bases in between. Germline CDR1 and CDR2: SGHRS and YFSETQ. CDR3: CASSLASGSIEYGYTF. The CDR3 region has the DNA TGCGCCAGCAGCTTGGCCTCAGGCTCCATTGAATATGGCTACACCTTC.

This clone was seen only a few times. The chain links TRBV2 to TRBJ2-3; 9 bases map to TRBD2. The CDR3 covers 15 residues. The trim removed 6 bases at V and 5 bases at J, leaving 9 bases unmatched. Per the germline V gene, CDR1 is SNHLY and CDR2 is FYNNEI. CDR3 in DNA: TGTGCCAGCAGCCTAGGGACTAGCCAAAAAGATACGCAGTATTTT. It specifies CASSLGTSQKDTQYF.

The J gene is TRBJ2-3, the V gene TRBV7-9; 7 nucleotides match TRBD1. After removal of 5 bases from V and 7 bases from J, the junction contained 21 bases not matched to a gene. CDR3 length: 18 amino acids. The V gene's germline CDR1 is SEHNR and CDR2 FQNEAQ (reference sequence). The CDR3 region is CASSLTTPDRTSPHTQYF. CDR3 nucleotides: TGTGCCAGCAGCCTAACAACCCCGGACAGGACGTCACCCCATACGCAGTATTTT.

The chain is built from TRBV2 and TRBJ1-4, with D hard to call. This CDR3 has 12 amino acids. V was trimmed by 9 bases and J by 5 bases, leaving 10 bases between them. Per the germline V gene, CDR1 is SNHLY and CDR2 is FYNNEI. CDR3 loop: CASRQVNEKLFF. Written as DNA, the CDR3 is TGTGCCAGTCGACAAGTCAATGAAAAACTGTTTTTT.

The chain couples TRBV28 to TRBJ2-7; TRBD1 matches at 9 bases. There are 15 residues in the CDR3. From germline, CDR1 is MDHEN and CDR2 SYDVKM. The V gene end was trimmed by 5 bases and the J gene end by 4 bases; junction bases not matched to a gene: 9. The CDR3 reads CASSLPGTGSYEQYF. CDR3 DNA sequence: TGTGCCAGCAGTCTACCTGGGACAGGGTCGTACGAGCAGTACTTC.

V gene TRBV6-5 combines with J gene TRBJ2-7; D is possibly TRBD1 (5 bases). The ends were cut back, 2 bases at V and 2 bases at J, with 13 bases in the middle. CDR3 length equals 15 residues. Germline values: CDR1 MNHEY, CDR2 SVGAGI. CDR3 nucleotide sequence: TGTGCCAGCAGTTACGACAGTCCTAGAACCTACGAGCAGTACTTC. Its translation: CASSYDSPRTYEQYF.

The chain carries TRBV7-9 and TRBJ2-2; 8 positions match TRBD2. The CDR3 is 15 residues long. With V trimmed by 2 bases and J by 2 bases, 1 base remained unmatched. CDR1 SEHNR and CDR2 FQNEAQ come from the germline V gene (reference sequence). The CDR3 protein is CASSLTSGNTGELFF. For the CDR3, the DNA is TGTGCCAGCAGCTTAACTAGCGGTAACACCGGGGAGCTGTTTTTT. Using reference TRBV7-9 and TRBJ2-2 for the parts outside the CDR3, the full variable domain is DTGVSQNPRHKITKRGQNVTFRCDPISEHNRLYWYRQTLGQGPEFLTYFQNEAQLEKSRLLSDRFSAERPKGSFSTLEIQRTEQGDSAMYLCASSLTSGNTGELFFGEGSRLTVL.

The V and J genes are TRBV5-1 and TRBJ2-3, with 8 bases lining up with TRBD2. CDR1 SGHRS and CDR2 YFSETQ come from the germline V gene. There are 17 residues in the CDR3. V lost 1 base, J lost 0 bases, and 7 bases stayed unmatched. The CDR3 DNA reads TGCGCCAGCAGCTTGCGGGGGGGGGCCCCGAGCACAGATACGCAGTATTTT. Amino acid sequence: CASSLRGGAPSTDTQYF.

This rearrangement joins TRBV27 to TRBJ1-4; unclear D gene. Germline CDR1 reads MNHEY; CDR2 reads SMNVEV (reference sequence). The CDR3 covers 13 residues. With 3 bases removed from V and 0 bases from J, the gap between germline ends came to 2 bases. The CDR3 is CASSFTTNEKLFF. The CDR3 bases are TGTGCCAGCAGTTTTACAACTAATGAAAAACTGTTTTTT.

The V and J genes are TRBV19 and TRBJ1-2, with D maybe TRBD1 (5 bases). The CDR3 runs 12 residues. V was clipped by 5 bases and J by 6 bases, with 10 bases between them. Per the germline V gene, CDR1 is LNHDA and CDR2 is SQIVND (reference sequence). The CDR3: CASSVRGHGYTF. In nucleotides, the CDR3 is TGTGCCAGTAGTGTAAGGGGCCATGGCTACACCTTC.

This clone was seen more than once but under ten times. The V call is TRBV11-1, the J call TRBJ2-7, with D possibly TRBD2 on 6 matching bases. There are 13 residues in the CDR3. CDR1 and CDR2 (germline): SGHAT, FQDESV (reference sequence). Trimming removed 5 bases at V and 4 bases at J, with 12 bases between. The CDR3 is CASSPRGRYEQYF. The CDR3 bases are TGTGCCAGCAGCCCTCGGGGGAGATACGAGCAGTACTTC.

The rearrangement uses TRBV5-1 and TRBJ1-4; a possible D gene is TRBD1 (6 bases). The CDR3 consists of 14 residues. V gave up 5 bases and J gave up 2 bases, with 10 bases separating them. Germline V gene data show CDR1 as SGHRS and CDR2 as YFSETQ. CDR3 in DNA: TGCGCCAGCAGTTCAGGGGATACTAATGAAAAACTGTTTTTT. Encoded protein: CASSSGDTNEKLFF.

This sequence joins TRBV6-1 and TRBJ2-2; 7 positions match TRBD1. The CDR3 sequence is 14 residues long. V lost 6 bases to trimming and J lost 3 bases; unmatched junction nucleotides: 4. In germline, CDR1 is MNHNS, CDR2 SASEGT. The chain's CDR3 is CASSVGTDTGELFF. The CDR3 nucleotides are TGTGCCAGCAGCGTCGGGACAGACACCGGGGAGCTGTTTTTT.

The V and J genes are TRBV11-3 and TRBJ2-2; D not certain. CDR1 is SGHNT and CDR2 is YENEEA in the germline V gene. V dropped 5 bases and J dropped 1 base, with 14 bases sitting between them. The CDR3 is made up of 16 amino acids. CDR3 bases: TGTGCCAGCAGCCCCCCTCCGGCGGTGAACACCGGGGAGCTGTTTTTT. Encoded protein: CASSPPPAVNTGELFF. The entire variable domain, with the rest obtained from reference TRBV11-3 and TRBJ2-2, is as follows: EAGVVQSPRYKIIEKKQPVAFWCNPISGHNTLYWYLQNLGQGPELLIRYENEEAVDDSQLPKDRFSAERLKGVDSTLKIQPAELGDSAVYLCASSPPPAVNTGELFFGEGSRLTVL.

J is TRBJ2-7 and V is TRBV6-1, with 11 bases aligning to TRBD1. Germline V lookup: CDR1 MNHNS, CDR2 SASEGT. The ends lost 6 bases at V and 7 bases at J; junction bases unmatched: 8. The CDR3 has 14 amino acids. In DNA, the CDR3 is TGTGCCAGCAGATTAGGACAGGGGGCTGAAGAGCAGTACTTC. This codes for CASRLGQGAEEQYF.